This T cell receptor beta chain was sequenced in a study of spatial heterogeneity in lung cancer. Regarding the study as a whole: Mutation counts in tumors were tracked by counts of expanded intratumoral alpha and beta TCRs.

This CDR3 comprises 13 residues. V was clipped by 5 bases and J by 4 bases; unmatched bases: 7. Germline V gene data show CDR1 as SQVTM and CDR2 as ANQGSEA. TCRdb re-derived calls from the 5' RACE reads in MiXCR, one entry per CDR3 protein. This table has a few thousand distinct CDR3 sequences, around a third appearing once. Sample time point: sample taken at primary tumor resection. A word on this clonotype: What it binds is unknown.

J is TRBJ2-5 and V is TRBV29-1, with TRBD2 matching 7 bases. Sequences were derived from lung tumor tissue, sampled at surgery. This clonotype was obtained from a male donor with early-stage non-small cell lung cancer. DNA of the CDR3: TGCAGCGTTCGGGGGTCTAGCGGAGAGACCCAGTACTTC. It is translated as CSVRGSSGETQYF.